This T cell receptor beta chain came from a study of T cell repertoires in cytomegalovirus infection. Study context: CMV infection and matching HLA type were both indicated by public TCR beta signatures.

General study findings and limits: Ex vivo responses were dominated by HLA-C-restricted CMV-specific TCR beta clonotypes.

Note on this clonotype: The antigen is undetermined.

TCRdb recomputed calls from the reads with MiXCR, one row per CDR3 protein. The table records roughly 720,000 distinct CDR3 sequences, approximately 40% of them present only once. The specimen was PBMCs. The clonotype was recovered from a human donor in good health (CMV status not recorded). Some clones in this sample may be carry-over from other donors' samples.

CDR3 coding DNA: TGTGCCAGCAGGCCGGGGACAGGGGCCACTGAAGCTTTCTTT. Its protein product is CASRPGTGATEAFF. The rearrangement links TRBV12-3 or TRBV12-4 to TRBJ1-1; 10 bases map to TRBD1. The CDR3 is 14 amino acids. V lost 6 bases, J lost 4 bases, and 5 bases stayed unmatched.